This T cell receptor beta chain was recorded in a study of regulatory T cells in long-lasting Graves disease. Study outcomes and limitations: TCR diversity was lower in persistent Graves' patients than in newly diagnosed ones. Not thyroid tissue but only peripheral blood was studied.

In this sample, this clonotype turned up many times. Its specificity is unknown. Time point noted: newly diagnosed GD, antithyroid drugs for less than 3 months. Isolated PBMC RNA provided the starting material for the TCR library. Graves' disease diagnosis followed American Thyroid Association guidelines. The CDR3 runs to 15 residues. CDR1 is SNHLY, CDR2 FYNNEI, per germline. The V end was cut by 7 bases, the J end by 0 bases, with 16 bases between. In building TCR beta libraries, iRepertoire HTBI primers were used together with Arm-PCR of CDR3 regions. Using its own MiXCR run on the multiplex PCR reads, TCRdb lists one record per CDR3 protein. The sample consists of fewer than 350,000 distinct CDR3 sequences, 15% to 20% of them appearing once.

The chain joins TRBV2 to TRBJ2-7, with a weak D call TRBD2 (5 bases). Sequencing was performed on peripheral blood mononuclear cells (PBMCs), taken at new diagnosis, from a patient treated with antithyroid drugs. The receptor's source is a female donor with Graves disease. The CDR3 bases are TGTGCCAGCACCAGTTTCCGGGGTTCCTCCTACGAGCAGTACTTC. This encodes CASTSFRGSSYEQYF.